Below are 10 T cell receptor beta chains sequenced from a single sample in a study of type 1 regulatory T cells. In TCRdb, the reads were re-called with MiXCR into one record per CDR3 protein. This sample has 35,000 to 50,000 distinct CDR3 sequences, with 9% to 15% found just once. Their antigen targets remain unknown. Sequencing was done on a sample of cultured non-Tr1 T cells, either the whole culture or a sorted T cell fraction (not recorded which). The receptors stem from a human donor in good health.

This clonotype has at least ten counts. The chain combines TRBV20-1 with TRBJ1-1, with D maybe TRBD1 (6 bases). The CDR3 totals 10 residues. CDR1 is DFQATT, CDR2 SNEGSKA, per germline (reference sequence). The CDR3 DNA reads as TGCGGGGGGGCTCGCACTGAAGCTTTCTTT. Translation gives CGGARTEAFF.

V and J are TRBV19 and TRBJ1-5; tentatively, D is TRBD1 (6 bases). With 5 bases removed from V and 2 bases from J, the gap between germline ends came to 10 bases. The CDR3 consists of 14 residues. Per germline, CDR1 LNHDA and CDR2 SQIVND (reference sequence). The CDR3 DNA sequence: TGTGCCAGTAGTGTACAGGGAGGCAATCAGCCCCAGCATTTT. This translates into CASSVQGGNQPQHF. The complete variable domain, with remaining parts taken from reference TRBV19 and TRBJ1-5, reads DGGITQSPKYLFRKEGQNVTLSCEQNLNHDAMYWYRQDPGQGLRLIYYSQIVNDFQKGDIAEGYSVSREKKESFPLTVTSAQKNPTAFYLCASSVQGGNQPQHFGDGTRLSIL.

This clonotype was counted at least ten times. This chain joins TRBV5-1 and TRBJ2-3, with 11 nucleotides matching TRBD2. V was pared by 1 base and J by 1 base, with 5 bases of the junction left unmatched. From germline, CDR1 is SGHRS and CDR2 YFSETQ. This CDR3 has 17 amino acids. The CDR3 spells CASSLRGLAAGTDTQYF. In DNA form, the CDR3 reads TGCGCCAGCAGCTTGAGGGGACTAGCGGCAGGCACAGATACGCAGTATTTT.

By frequency in the sample, this clonotype is medium-sized. The rearrangement uses TRBV30 and TRBJ2-6; D not certain. V was cut by 7 bases and J by 1 base, with 8 bases left in between. Germline CDR1 reads GTSNPN; CDR2 reads SVGIG (reference sequence). This CDR3 is 13 amino acids long. CDR3 coding DNA: TGTGCCTCAAGCCCATCTGGGGCCAACGTCCTGACTTTC. Amino acid sequence: CASSPSGANVLTF.

This clonotype has ten or more counts. The rearrangement uses TRBV29-1 and TRBJ2-5, with D possibly matching TRBD1 (6 bases). The length of the CDR3 is 12 residues. V gave up 2 bases and J gave up 4 bases, with 8 bases separating them. Per germline, CDR1 SQVTM and CDR2 ANQGSEA. CDR3 region: CSVETRGETQYF. The CDR3 coding sequence is TGCAGCGTTGAAACCAGGGGAGAGACCCAGTACTTC.

Many counts were recorded for this clonotype. This chain uses TRBV5-1 with TRBJ2-7, with a tentative D call TRBD2 (5 bases). Trimming removed 1 base at V and 2 bases at J, with 13 bases between. Germline CDR1 reads SGHRS; CDR2 reads YFSETQ. The CDR3 is 15 amino acids. The CDR3 spells CASSLKLGNAYEQYF. The CDR3 DNA follows: TGCGCCAGCAGCTTGAAACTAGGGAACGCCTACGAGCAGTACTTC.

This clonotype turned up a few times. This chain joins TRBV7-2 and TRBJ1-1; 8 bases are shared with TRBD1. The CDR3 has 17 residues. V dropped 0 bases and J dropped 5; count of bases not matched to a gene: 11. In germline, CDR1 is SGHTA, CDR2 FQGNSA. The CDR3 nucleotides are TGTGCCAGCAGCTTAGCGGAACAGGGGGTAGGGAAGACTGAAGCTTTCTTT. Translated: CASSLAEQGVGKTEAFF.

This rearrangement joins TRBV25-1 to TRBJ1-1, with 7 positions matching TRBD1. J gave up 1 base and V 2 bases, and 4 bases lay outside the gene matches. The CDR3 runs to 15 residues. Per germline, CDR1 MGHDK and CDR2 SYGVNS. CDR3 sequence: CASSEPGTANTEAFF. CDR3 coding DNA: TGTGCCAGCAGTGAACCCGGGACAGCGAACACTGAAGCTTTCTTT.

The chain's CDR3 is CASKESGSFIYNEQFF. Written as DNA, the CDR3 is TGTGCCAGCAAGGAGTCTGGCTCCTTCATCTACAATGAGCAGTTCTTC. The rearrangement links TRBV6-1 to TRBJ2-1; D unresolved. There are 16 residues in the CDR3. CDR1 and CDR2 (germline): MNHNS, SASEGT. The V gene lost 7 bases and the J gene lost 3 bases, with 19 bases spanning the gap.

This clonotype was seen a few times. The chain joins TRBV5-4 to TRBJ2-7; 14 bases fit TRBD2. Germline CDR1 is SGHNT and CDR2 is YYREEE (reference sequence). The CDR3 length is 16 residues. V shed 2 bases, J shed 5 bases, and the junction held 6 bases outside the gene matches. CDR3 coding DNA: TGTGCCAGCAGCTTAAGGACTAGCGGGAGGTCCGACGAGCAGTACTTC. It yields the protein CASSLRTSGRSDEQYF.